A single sample gave rise to the 19 T cell receptor beta chains below, sequenced in a study of blood T cell repertoires in COVID-19. Sequencing used immunoSEQ multiplex PCR; TCRdb keeps in-frame clones, though not all of them. This sample carries fewer than 200,000 clones, around 87% of them seen once, and the ten largest clones take around 12%. Specimen: peripheral blood. The receptors come from an older woman with COVID-19, enrolled during active disease.

The chain uses TRBV27 and TRBJ1-5, with D possibly matching TRBD1 (5 bases). The CDR3 spans 14 residues. CDR1 and CDR2 (germline): MNHEY, SMNVEV (reference sequence). Trimming pared 0 bases from V and 6 bases from J, leaving 9 bases between. CDR3 sequence reads: CASSLSITGQPQHF. In DNA form, the CDR3 reads TGTGCCAGCAGTTTATCGATAACAGGTCAGCCCCAGCATTTT.

This rearrangement joins TRBV21-1 to TRBJ2-7; the table's D gene call, TRBD1, was not cross checked with the DNA. TRBV21-1 is noted as a pseudogene. This CDR3 has 15 amino acids. CDR3 sequence reads: CASSKPGQGPYEQYF. CDR3 DNA: TGTGCCAGCAGCAAACCGGGACAGGGGCCCTACGAGCAGTACTTC.

The rearrangement links TRBV19 to TRBJ2-3, with 7 nucleotides matching TRBD2. Germline CDR1 LNHDA, CDR2 SQIVND (reference sequence). Trimming at V came to 5 bases and at J to 1 base, leaving 3 bases not matched to a gene. This CDR3 has 14 amino acids. The CDR3 protein is CASSQGGGTDTQYF. The CDR3 DNA sequence: TGTGCCAGTAGTCAGGGAGGGGGCACAGATACGCAGTATTTT.

As to this clone: Other DNA sequences of this sample code for an identical CDR3. This rearrangement joins TRBV3-1 (or the pseudogene TRBV3-2) to TRBJ2-3, with 8 bases aligning to TRBD2. Germline V gene sequence: CDR1 LGHDT, CDR2 YNNKEL (reference sequence). This CDR3 spans 16 amino acids. With V trimmed by 1 base and J by 1 base, 4 bases remained unmatched. The CDR3 coding sequence is TGTGCCAGCAGCCAAGGAACTAGCGGCCGCACAGATACGCAGTATTTT. Translated, it gives CASSQGTSGRTDTQYF.

The chain combines TRBV7-9 with TRBJ1-2, with D perhaps matching TRBD1 (5 bases). V lost 1 base and J lost 6, with 9 bases in between. The V gene's germline CDR1 is SEHNR and CDR2 FQNEAQ (reference sequence). The CDR3 spans 13 residues. CDR3: CASSLGETDGYTF. The CDR3 bases are TGTGCCAGCAGCTTAGGTGAGACAGATGGCTACACCTTC.

In DNA form, the CDR3 reads TGTGCCAGCAGCCTTACAGGGGGGGAGTACGAGCAGTACTTC. Its translation: CASSLTGGEYEQYF. This chain uses TRBV4-2 with TRBJ2-7, with D possibly matching TRBD1 (8 bases). Germline V gene data show CDR1 as LGHNA and CDR2 as YNFKEQ. V dropped 4 bases and J dropped 4 bases, with 14 bases sitting between them. CDR3 length equals 14 residues.

This clone was observed a few times. The V and J genes are TRBV14 and TRBJ1-1, with a weak D call TRBD1 (6 bases). Germline V gene lookup returns CDR1 SGHDN and CDR2 FVKESK. Trimming removed 0 bases from V and 1 base from J, with 18 bases in between. This CDR3 comprises 18 residues. CDR3 sequence reads: CASSQETRTGRGNTEAFF. The CDR3 DNA sequence: TGTGCCAGCAGCCAAGAAACTAGAACAGGGAGAGGGAACACTGAAGCTTTCTTT. The full variable domain, completed using reference TRBV14 and TRBJ1-1, is EAGVTQFPSHSVIEKGQTVTLRCDPISGHDNLYWYRRVMGKEIKFLLHFVKESKQDESGMPNNRFLAERTGGTYSTLKVQPAELEDSGVYFCASSQETRTGRGNTEAFFGQGTRLTVV.

V usage is TRBV5-8 and J usage is TRBJ2-7; D perhaps matches TRBD2 (6 bases). This CDR3 region has 16 residues. Trimming removed 4 bases from V and 3 bases from J, with 20 bases in between. Germline CDR1 SGHTS, CDR2 YDEGEE. CDR3 nucleotide sequence: TGTGCCAGCAGCACCGGTAGGGATGGGGGGTACTACGAGCAGTACTTC. Its translation: CASSTGRDGGYYEQYF.

This clone was detected only once. The chain combines TRBV7-9 with TRBJ2-4; 7 nucleotides agree with TRBD2. Trimming removed 0 bases from V and 0 bases from J; junction bases left unmatched: 8. The CDR3 is 18 residues long. The germline gives CDR1 SEHNR, CDR2 FQNEAQ (reference sequence). The CDR3 loop reads CASSLAGGSGLAKNIQYF. The CDR3, as DNA: TGTGCCAGCAGCTTAGCGGGGGGGAGTGGACTAGCCAAAAACATTCAGTACTTC.

The chain employs TRBV7-2 and TRBJ1-6; perhaps TRBD1 as D (5 bases). CDR3 length equals 15 residues. The V end lost 3 bases, the J end lost 3 bases, and 9 bases lay between the germline ends. The V gene's germline CDR1 is SGHTA and CDR2 FQGNSA. The CDR3 is CASSLARVYNSPLHF. DNA of the CDR3: TGTGCCAGCAGCTTGGCCAGGGTCTATAATTCACCCCTCCACTTT. Looking up the rest from reference TRBV7-2 and TRBJ1-6 gives the full variable domain: GAGVSQSPSNKVTEKGKDVELRCDPISGHTALYWYRQSLGQGLEFLIYFQGNSAPDKSGLPSDRFSAERTGGSVSTLTIQRTQQEDSAVYLCASSLARVYNSPLHFGNGTRLTVT.

The V gene is TRBV6-6, the J gene TRBJ2-3; 9 bases are a match to TRBD2. Germline CDR1 reads MNHNY; CDR2 reads SVGAGI (reference sequence). The V and J ends lost 8 bases and 0 bases, in that order; junction bases with no gene match: 9. This CDR3 comprises 16 residues. This chain's CDR3 is CASRSGTSFSTDTQYF. The CDR3 region has the DNA TGTGCCAGCCGGTCCGGGACTAGCTTTAGCACAGATACGCAGTATTTT.

The gene calls are TRBV3-1 (or the pseudogene TRBV3-2) and TRBJ1-6; D is ambiguous. Germline loops: CDR1 LGHDT, CDR2 YNNKEL (reference sequence). Between the trimmed V and J ends, which lost 2 bases and 6 bases, there was a span of 8 bases. CDR3 size: 14 residues. The CDR3 spells CASSQMTGNSPLHF. As DNA, the CDR3 is TGTGCCAGCAGCCAAATGACGGGTAATTCACCCCTCCACTTT.

By share, this clone ranks as medium-sized. The chain uses TRBV27 and TRBJ2-3, with 9 positions matching TRBD1. V lost 6 bases to trimming and J lost 1 base; unmatched junction nucleotides: 2. Germline V gene lookup returns CDR1 MNHEY and CDR2 SMNVEV (reference sequence). The CDR3 is made up of 14 amino acids. In nucleotides, the CDR3 is TGTGCCAGCAGGAGGGACAGGGGCACAGATACGCAGTATTTT. Its protein product is CASRRDRGTDTQYF.

The chain joins TRBV11-2 to TRBJ2-1; 12 bases match TRBD2. The CDR3 is made up of 15 amino acids. V gave up 5 bases and J gave up 8 bases; unmatched junction bases: 7. Germline CDR1 reads SGHAT; CDR2 reads FQNNGV. The CDR3 region has the DNA TGTGCCAGCAGCCCCTGGACTAGCGGGATGGATGAGCAGTTCTTC. Translation gives CASSPWTSGMDEQFF. Full variable domain (rest looked up from reference TRBV11-2 and TRBJ2-1): EAGVAQSPRYKIIEKRQSVAFWCNPISGHATLYWYQQILGQGPKLLIQFQNNGVVDDSQLPKDRFSAERLKGVDSTLKIQPAKLEDSAVYLCASSPWTSGMDEQFFGPGTRLTVL.

The rearrangement links TRBV9 to TRBJ1-3; tentatively, D is TRBD1 (6 bases). CDR1 is SGDLS and CDR2 is YYNGEE in the germline V gene. Deletions cut 0 bases from V and 0 bases from J, with 19 bases between. CDR3 length: 19 amino acids. CDR3 in DNA: TGTGCCAGCAGCGTAGGAGGGGGGGCCAGGGGCGTCTCTGGAAACACCATATATTTT. Protein sequence: CASSVGGGARGVSGNTIYF.

The chain links TRBV7-2 to TRBJ2-7; no firm D call. The CDR3 covers 15 residues. Germline CDR1 and CDR2: SGHTA and FQGNSA. V was cut by 1 base and J by 0 bases, with 10 bases left in between. The DNA for the CDR3 is TGTGCCAGCAGCTTAGATACAACCTTCTCCTACGAGCAGTACTTC. This sequence encodes CASSLDTTFSYEQYF.

This clone has only one observation. The V and J genes are TRBV29-1 and TRBJ2-3; 10 nucleotides agree with TRBD2. Germline assignment: CDR1 SQVTM and CDR2 ANQGSEA. The CDR3 is made up of 16 amino acids. Trimming removed 3 bases from V and 0 bases from J; junction bases left unmatched: 6. The CDR3 here is CSVDPLAGASTDTQYF. CDR3 nucleotide sequence: TGCAGCGTTGATCCCCTAGCGGGAGCTAGCACAGATACGCAGTATTTT.

This chain connects TRBV5-1 to TRBJ2-5; TRBD1 matches at 8 bases. The germline gives CDR1 SGHRS, CDR2 YFSETQ. After removal of 4 bases from V and 4 bases from J, the junction contained 3 bases not matched to a gene. CDR3 length equals 13 residues. CDR3 nucleotide sequence: TGCGCCAGCAGCCCAGGACAGGGAGAGACCCAGTACTTC. It is translated as CASSPGQGETQYF. Supplemented by reference TRBV5-1 and TRBJ2-5, the full variable domain reads KAGVTQTPRYLIKTRGQQVTLSCSPISGHRSVSWYQQTPGQGLQFLFEYFSETQRNKGNFPGRFSGRQFSNSRSEMNVSTLELGDSALYLCASSPGQGETQYFGPGTRLLVL.

CDR3 sequence: CASSYPAGGPDTQYF. For the CDR3, the DNA is TGTGCCAGCAGTTACCCAGCGGGAGGGCCAGATACGCAGTATTTT. V gene TRBV6-5 combines with J gene TRBJ2-3; 10 nucleotides align to TRBD2. Per the germline V gene, CDR1 is MNHEY and CDR2 is SVGAGI. With V trimmed by 2 bases and J by 4 bases, 3 bases remained unmatched. There are 15 residues in the CDR3.